Here is one T cell receptor (beta chain) with its context. This sample is drawn from a study of blood T cell repertoires in COVID-19. Overall study: Material from acute and convalescent COVID-19 was sourced from the United States, Italy and Spain. T cells, B-cell-depleted T cells, or PBMCs supplied cDNA or gDNA.

Source study methods: Estimation of nucleated cell counts relied on the amplification of reference gene primers. Measured with immunoSEQ multiplex PCR; TCRdb has only the in-frame clones, and not every one. V, J and clone size reflect that table, while D and trimming were determined from the DNA. Among 30,000 to 40,000 clones listed, 84% were seen once. Germline assignment: CDR1 LGHNA and CDR2 YSLEER. The CDR3 extends over 17 amino acids. V was clipped by 0 bases and J by 2 bases; unmatched bases: 6. The TCR comes from a man in his sixties with COVID-19, enrolled during active disease. The chain links TRBV4-3 to TRBJ2-2; TRBD2 matches 7 bases. The sequenced sample consisted of peripheral blood. The CDR3 nucleotides read TGCGCCAGCAGCCAAGAGGCGTGGGGGGGAAACACCGGGGAGCTGTTTTTT. It specifies CASSQEAWGGNTGELFF.